This T cell receptor beta chain was documented in a study of T-cell reconstitution after alpha-beta-depleted transplantation in children. Findings and limits, study-wide: About two months after transplant, alpha-beta T cells reportedly came from several hundred expanded graft clones. Diversity of TCRbeta at day 60 was high in some patients, arising from surviving recipient T cells and thymic progenitors. From newly produced T cells came most of the T-cell counts and diversity one year after transplant.

This CDR3 is 14 amino acids long. Germline CDR1 SQVTM, CDR2 ANQGSEA. V shed 4 bases and J 0 bases; nucleotides not matched to a gene: 6. This clonotype showed up many times. The antigen remains undetermined. Preparation of the TCRbeta library used unique molecular identifiers. TCRdb processed the PCR reads anew with MiXCR; each CDR3 protein has one entry. In the table there are about 490,000 distinct CDR3 sequences, roughly a tenth of which are singletons. The sample was PBMCs, taken before TCRalphabeta/CD19-depleted stem cell transplant. The chain carries TRBV29-1 and TRBJ2-7; 7 nucleotides align to TRBD2. The TCR was taken from a child under 10 years old with inherited bone marrow failure, due to receive a stem cell transplant. CDR3 sequence reads: CSVAARDYSYEQYF. The CDR3 nucleotides read TGCAGCGTTGCGGCACGGGACTACTCCTACGAGCAGTACTTC.